This T cell receptor (beta chain) was recorded in a study of T cell clonotyping in hematopoietic cell transplantation. Points from the study as a whole: At the given depth, recipient repertoires were over 97% de novo clonotypes. After transplant, recipient diversity fell while pathologically expanded clonotypes grew through day 180.

TCRdb's copy holds only in-frame clones and misses some; the assay was immunoSEQ multiplex PCR. This table has 30,000 or so clones, roughly 90% appearing once. Concerning this clone itself: Its specificity is not known.

This CDR3 contains 14 residues. V was cut by 2 bases and J by 0 bases, with 8 bases left in between. CDR1 and CDR2 from the germline V gene are SGHRS and YFSETQ. The TCR sequence derives from a female patient aged 45-60 years who had an allogeneic stem cell transplant from a related donor, so the T cells may come from the graft donor. Some clones in this sample may be carry-over from other donors' samples. The input for sequencing was PBMCs, taken 100 days after allogeneic stem cell transplant. The chain is built from TRBV5-1 and TRBJ1-1; possible D gene TRBD1, 5 bases. The CDR3 sequence is CASSFQGLNTEAFF. CDR3 in DNA: TGCGCCAGCAGCTTCCAGGGTCTGAACACTGAAGCTTTCTTT.